This T cell receptor (beta chain) appears in the sequencing data of a study of blood T cell repertoires in COVID-19 (dated by TCRdb to the early 2020s). As for the study more broadly: Samples from collaborators originated in the United States, Italy and Spain and spanned both the acute and convalescent phases of COVID-19. Where available, HLA class I and class II types were taken from metadata supplied by the sample provider and were not determined by assay-based typing. Sample metadata almost always included a de-identified subject ID, COVID-19 status, age in years and sex. The material from the prospective study consisted of cDNA or gDNA derived from T cells, B-cell-depleted T cells, or PBMCs. The repertoires were released in a freely available public database intended as a resource for research on the immune response to SARS-CoV-2. Samples were obtained from the ongoing ImmuneRACE study (first 160 participants) and from 1,000 to 1,500 subjects provided by 6 global collaborators. Subjects who had been exposed to COVID-19, were actively infected with it, or had recovered from it provided the deeply sampled blood TCRbeta repertoires that made up the dataset. On the study overall, not on this receptor specifically: The amount of clinical and demographic metadata varied by source and participant and was provided uncurated.

The immunoSEQ Assay, a bias-controlled multiplex PCR, was used to amplify TCRbeta CDR3 regions from genomic DNA. Concerning the study's data processing: The number of nucleated cells in each sample was estimated from the amplification of reference gene primers within the assay. To quantify the absolute abundance of each unique TCRbeta CDR3 rearrangement, sequence reads were collapsed and filtered. For each sample, productive Simpson clonality was calculated as the square root of Simpson's diversity index over productive rearrangements. TCRdb provides this immuneACCESS table in a form limited to in-frame rearrangements. Some clones are lacking; in checked studies, under half of them reflect an unresolved V gene, and why the rest are absent is not known. Clone size and V and J calls were adopted from that table, with D and trimming inferred from the DNA. For this sample there are more than 200,000 clones; approximately 86% appear just once. 0.7% of the sample belongs to the ten largest clones.

Whole blood was collected in K2EDTA tubes by collaborating institutions according to the institutions' own protocols. Collaborator samples were shipped for TCRbeta analysis as frozen whole blood, isolated PBMCs, or DNA extracted from either sample type. About this clone: What this receptor recognizes is not known. No clone much larger than this one lies a single base away; base qualities are absent.

This clonotype was sampled from a human donor in a cohort sampled during active COVID-19. Sequencing input: peripheral blood.

The CDR3 reads CASSYGVGQGSYEQYF. At the DNA level, the sequence is TGTGCCAGCAGTTACGGCGTAGGGCAGGGGAGCTACGAGCAGTACTTC. The sequence is built from TRBV28 and TRBJ2-7; TRBD1 is perhaps the D gene, given 6 matching bases. Inclusive of the bounding cysteine and phenylalanine, the CDR3 is 16 residues long. The entry retains the CDR3 DNA only, 48 bases that are in frame from base 1. CDR1 and CDR2, per the germline V gene, are MDHEN and SYDVKM. Trimming removed 4 bases from V and 3 bases from J, leaving 19 bases between the germline ends.